The entry below gives a single TCR beta chain sequence along with its context. The data were obtained in a study of blood T cell repertoires in COVID-19. The germline V gene encodes CDR1 SGHRS and CDR2 YFSETQ. The CDR3 spans 14 residues. Trimming pared 3 bases from V and 4 bases from J, leaving 14 bases between. The repertoire was sequenced with immunoSEQ multiplex PCR; TCRdb's copy has only in-frame clones and lacks some. The top ten clones hold approximately 1.2% of a sample with around 160,000 clones, around 89% of them seen once. The sample consisted of PBMCs or T cells enriched from blood (not recorded which). This TCR came from a woman under 40 with acute COVID-19. The V call is TRBV5-1, the J call TRBJ2-7; D might be TRBD1 (7 bases). The CDR3 is CASSYGGQPYEQYF. In DNA form, the CDR3 reads TGCGCCAGCAGCTACGGGGGACAGCCTTACGAGCAGTACTTC.